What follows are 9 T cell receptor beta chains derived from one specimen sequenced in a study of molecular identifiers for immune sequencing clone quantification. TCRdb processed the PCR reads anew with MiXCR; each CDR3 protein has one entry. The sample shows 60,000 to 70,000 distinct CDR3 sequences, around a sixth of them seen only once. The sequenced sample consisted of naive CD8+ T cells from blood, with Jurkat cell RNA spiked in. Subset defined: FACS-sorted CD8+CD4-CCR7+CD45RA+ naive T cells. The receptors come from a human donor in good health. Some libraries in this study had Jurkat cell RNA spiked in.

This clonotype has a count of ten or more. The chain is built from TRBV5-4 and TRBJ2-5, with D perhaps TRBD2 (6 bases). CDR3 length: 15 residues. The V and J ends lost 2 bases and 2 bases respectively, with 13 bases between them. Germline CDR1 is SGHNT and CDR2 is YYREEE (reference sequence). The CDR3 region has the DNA TGTGCCAGCAGCTTTACCCCCGGGACTCAAGAGACCCAGTACTTC. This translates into CASSFTPGTQETQYF.

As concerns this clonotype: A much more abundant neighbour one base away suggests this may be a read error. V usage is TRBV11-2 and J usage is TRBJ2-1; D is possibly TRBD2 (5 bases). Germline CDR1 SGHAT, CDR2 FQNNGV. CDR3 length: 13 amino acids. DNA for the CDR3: TGTGCCAGCAGCCGATTGACTAACAATGAGCAGTCCTTC. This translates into CASSRLTNNEQSF.

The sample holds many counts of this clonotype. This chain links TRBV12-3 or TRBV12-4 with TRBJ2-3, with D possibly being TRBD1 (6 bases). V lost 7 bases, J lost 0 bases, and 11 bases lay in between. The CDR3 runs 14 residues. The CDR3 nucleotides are TGTGCCAGCATCTTAAGGGGGAGCACAGATACGCAGTATTTT. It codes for CASILRGSTDTQYF.

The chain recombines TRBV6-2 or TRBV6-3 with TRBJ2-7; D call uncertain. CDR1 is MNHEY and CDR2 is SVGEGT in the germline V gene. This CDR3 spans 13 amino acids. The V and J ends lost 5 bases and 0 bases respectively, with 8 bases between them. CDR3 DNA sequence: TGTGCCAGCAGTCCCGAGATCTCCTACGAGCAGTACTTC. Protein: CASSPEISYEQYF.

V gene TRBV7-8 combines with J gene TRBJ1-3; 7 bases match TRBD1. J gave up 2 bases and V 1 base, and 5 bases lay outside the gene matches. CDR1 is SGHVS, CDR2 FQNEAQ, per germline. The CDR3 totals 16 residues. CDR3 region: CASSLEGQMAGNTIYF. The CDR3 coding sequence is TGTGCCAGCAGCTTAGAGGGACAGATGGCTGGAAACACCATATATTTT.

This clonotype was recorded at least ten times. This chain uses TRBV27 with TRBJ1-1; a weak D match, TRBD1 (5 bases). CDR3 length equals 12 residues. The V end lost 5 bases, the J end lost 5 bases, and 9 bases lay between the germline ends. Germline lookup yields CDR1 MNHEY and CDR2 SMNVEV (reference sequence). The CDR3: CASSPGGTEAFF. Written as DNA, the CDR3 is TGTGCCAGCAGTCCGGGGGGGACTGAAGCTTTCTTT.

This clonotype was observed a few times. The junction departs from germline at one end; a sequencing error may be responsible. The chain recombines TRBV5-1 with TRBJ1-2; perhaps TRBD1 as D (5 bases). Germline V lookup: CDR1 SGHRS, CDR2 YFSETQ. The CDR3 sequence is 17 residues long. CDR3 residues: CASGLEGLGHPNYGYTF. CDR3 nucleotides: TGCGCCAGCGGCTTGGAAGGTTTGGGGCATCCTAACTATGGCTACACCTTC.

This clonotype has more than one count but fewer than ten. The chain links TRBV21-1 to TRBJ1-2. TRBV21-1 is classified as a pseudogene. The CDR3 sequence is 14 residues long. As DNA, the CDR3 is TGTGCCAGCAGCAAAGAGGGCTGGGCCTATGGCTACACCTTC. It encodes CASSKEGWAYGYTF.

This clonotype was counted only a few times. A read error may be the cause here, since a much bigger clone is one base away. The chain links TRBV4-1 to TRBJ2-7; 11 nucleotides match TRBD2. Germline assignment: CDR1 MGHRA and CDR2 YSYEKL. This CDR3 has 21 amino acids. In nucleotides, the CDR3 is TGCGCCAGCAGCCAAGGTCCCCCCGGGACTAGCGGAGGACTACTCTCCCACGAGCAGTACTTC. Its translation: CASSQGPPGTSGGLLSHEQYF.